The rows below give T cell receptor beta chains drawn from one sample of a study of vaccination effects on CD4 cells after COVID-19. No antigen is known for these receptors. Sequenced by immunoSEQ multiplex PCR; TCRdb stores in-frame clones only, minus some. The sample lists over 45,000 clones; 67% were seen once. Here the sequenced sample was CD4+ T cells from PBMCs cultured without peptide, taken before COVID-19 vaccination. The receptors here all came from a human donor who received a COVID-19 vaccine. Both conserved end residues are part of each CDR3. The order of the fields is D gene, V gene, clone size, J gene, CDR3 protein, CDR3 DNA. The D gene is left open where the match is weak. Clone size, where shown, is once, few, many, or a class for clones that have expanded.

>NA|TRBV6-2/TRBV6-3|NA|TRBJ1-5
CASSYLGRVIDQPQHF
TGTGCCAGCAGTTACCTCGGGAGAGTGATAGATCAGCCCCAGCATTTT
>NA|TRBV15|once|TRBJ2-7
CATSRDPKYEQYF
TGTGCCACCAGCAGAGATCCCAAGTACGAGCAGTACTTC
>NA|TRBV10-3|NA|TRBJ1-2
CAISSEVGQQNGYTF
TGTGCCATCAGCAGTGAGGTCGGACAGCAGAATGGCTACACCTTC
>TRBD1|TRBV11-2|NA|TRBJ2-7
CASSLGQGALQQYF
TGTGCCAGCAGCTTAGGGCAGGGGGCTCTACAGCAGTACTTC
>TRBD2|TRBV10-3|NA|TRBJ2-1
CAIMAMGGGRSSYNEQFF
TGTGCCATCATGGCGATGGGGGGGGGAAGGAGCTCCTACAATGAGCAGTTCTTC
>NA|TRBV5-5|NA|TRBJ2-7
CASSLEATSSYEQYF
TGTGCCAGCAGCTTGGAGGCAACTAGCTCCTACGAGCAGTACTTC
>NA|TRBV7-9|NA|TRBJ1-2
CASSRDLGPIQQTNGYTF
TGTGCCAGCAGCAGGGATCTGGGGCCGATACAGCAGACTAATGGCTACACCTTC
>NA|TRBV12-3/TRBV12-4|NA|TRBJ2-7
CASSINQRDKVYF
TGTGCCAGCAGTATTAACCAGCGGGACAAGGTTTACTTC
>NA|TRBV30|NA|TRBJ2-5
CAWSVGARRAQYF
TGTGCCTGGAGTGTCGGAGCGAGGAGGGCCCAGTACTTC
>NA|TRBV28|once|TRBJ1-1
CASSQPRAGGAEAFF
TGTGCCAGCAGTCAACCCCGCGCAGGAGGAGCTGAAGCTTTCTTT
>NA|TRBV7-9|few|TRBJ1-2
CASSLSGYTF
TGTGCCAGCAGCTTGAGCGGCTACACCTTC
>NA|TRBV6-5|NA|TRBJ2-7
CASSYSGGNPYEQYF
TGTGCCAGCAGTTACTCCGGGGGAAACCCCTACGAGCAGTACTTC
>TRBD1|TRBV2|once|TRBJ1-2
CASSQGAGGYGYTF
TGTGCCAGCTCACAGGGGGCGGGGGGATATGGCTACACCTTC
>NA|TRBV14|NA|TRBJ2-3
CASSQEWGLGTPDTQYF
TGTGCCAGCAGCCAAGAGTGGGGGCTGGGGACTCCGGATACGCAGTATTTT
>NA|TRBV7-9|few|TRBJ2-2
CASSLAETGELFF
TGTGCCAGCAGCTTAGCGGAGACCGGGGAGCTGTTTTTT
>TRBD1|TRBV2|once|TRBJ2-2
CASNKGQGGTGELFF
TGTGCCAGCAATAAAGGACAGGGTGGCACCGGGGAGCTGTTTTTT
>TRBD1|TRBV7-9|NA|TRBJ1-6
CASSPPGQANSPLHF
TGTGCCAGCAGCCCCCCGGGACAGGCTAATTCACCCCTCCACTTT
>NA|TRBV6-1|NA|TRBJ2-5
CASSESRLQETQYF
TGTGCCAGCAGTGAAAGCCGCCTCCAAGAGACCCAGTACTTC
>NA|TRBV30|NA|TRBJ1-2
CAWTTGAYGYTF
TGTGCCTGGACGACAGGCGCCTATGGCTACACCTTC
>NA|TRBV5-4|NA|TRBJ1-1
CASSQKAMNTEAFF
TGTGCCAGCAGCCAGAAGGCCATGAACACTGAAGCTTTCTTT
>NA|TRBV6-4|NA|TRBJ2-5
CASSARAGETQYF
TGTGCCAGCAGTGCCCGGGCTGGGGAGACCCAGTACTTC
>NA|TRBV28|NA|TRBJ2-7
CASSLRSKFPYEQYF
TGTGCCAGCAGTTTAAGGTCGAAGTTCCCCTACGAGCAGTACTTC
>NA|TRBV6-5|few|TRBJ1-3
CASSYGLNGGNTIYF
TGTGCCAGCAGTTACGGCCTCAACGGTGGAAACACCATATATTTT
>TRBD2|TRBV15|NA|TRBJ2-5
CATSGTSGGGKQETQYF
TGTGCCACCAGCGGCACTAGCGGGGGGGGGAAACAAGAGACCCAGTACTTC
>TRBD1|TRBV9|NA|TRBJ2-1
CASSAGQGSHNEQFF
TGTGCCAGCAGCGCCGGACAGGGGAGCCACAATGAGCAGTTCTTC
>NA|TRBV10-3|NA|TRBJ2-1
CAISDSGPSYNEQFF
TGTGCCATCAGTGACTCGGGCCCCTCCTACAATGAGCAGTTCTTC